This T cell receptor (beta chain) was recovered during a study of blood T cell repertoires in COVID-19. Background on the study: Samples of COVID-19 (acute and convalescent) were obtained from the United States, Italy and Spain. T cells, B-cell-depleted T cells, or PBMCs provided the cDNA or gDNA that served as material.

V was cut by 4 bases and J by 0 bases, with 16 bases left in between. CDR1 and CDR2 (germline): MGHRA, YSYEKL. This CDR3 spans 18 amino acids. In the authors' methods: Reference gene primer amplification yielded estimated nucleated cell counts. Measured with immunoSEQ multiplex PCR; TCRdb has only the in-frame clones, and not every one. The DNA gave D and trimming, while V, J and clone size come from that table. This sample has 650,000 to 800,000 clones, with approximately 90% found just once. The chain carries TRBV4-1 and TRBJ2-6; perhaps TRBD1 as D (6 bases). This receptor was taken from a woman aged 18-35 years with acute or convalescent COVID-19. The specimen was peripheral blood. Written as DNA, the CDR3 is TGCGCCAGCAGCCCTTCCGGGACAAGAGTCTCTGGGGCCAACGTCCTGACTTTC. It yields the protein CASSPSGTRVSGANVLTF.